These T cell receptor beta chains were read from a single sample in a study of OX40 agonist ivuxolimab in advanced cancers. Clones were read by immunoSEQ multiplex PCR, and TCRdb kept only the in-frame ones, dropping some. The sample consists of roughly 90,000 clones, more than 75% of them appearing once. The sample here was CD4+ or CD8+ T cells sorted from blood, taken in a trial of the OX40 agonist ivuxolimab. The receptors derive from an adult with an advanced solid tumor such as melanoma, head and neck, liver or kidney cancer. CDR3s include the opening cysteine and the closing phenylalanine or tryptophan. Where a row states a size, it is once, few, many or the class of an expanded clone; other rows omit it.

V	size	J	CDR3
TRBV7-8	NA	TRBJ2-6	CASSSALGGRDAGANVLTF
TRBV6-5	NA	TRBJ2-7	CASSYLAGGWNEQYF
TRBV5-4	NA	TRBJ2-7	CASSYGGTGGRNEQYF
TRBV7-2	NA	TRBJ2-3	CASSLGPGGGTDTQYF
TRBV6-1	NA	TRBJ2-3	CASSEERLETDTQYF
TRBV5-5	few	TRBJ1-4	CASSNRQSEKLFF
TRBV4-2	NA	TRBJ2-5	CVSGGGQGQKTQYF
TRBV28	NA	TRBJ2-5	CASSPLGEGRETQYF
TRBV6-1	NA	TRBJ2-1	CASRLGYEIGEQFF
TRBV18	NA	TRBJ1-2	CASSPAAGDYGYTF
TRBV28	NA	TRBJ1-6	CASSLPGSPSPLHF
TRBV5-1	few	TRBJ1-1	CASSRIGTENTEAFF
TRBV11-3	NA	TRBJ2-1	CASSLSTTSGIREQFF
TRBV18	NA	TRBJ2-5	CASSPGGETQYF
TRBV6-6	NA	TRBJ2-7	CASSYQWAGGYEQYF
TRBV7-2	NA	TRBJ1-5	CASSFVSGNNQPQHF
TRBV7-9	few	TRBJ1-1	CASSLINRLRDMNTEAFF
TRBV11-1	NA	TRBJ1-1	CASSPNRGPTEAFF
TRBV21-1	NA	TRBJ2-4	CASSGRLPGLALAKNIQYF
TRBV7-9	NA	TRBJ2-5	CASSPESQETQYF
TRBV28	NA	TRBJ2-7	CASSLTAEQYF
TRBV7-2	NA	TRBJ2-5	CASSSTGGRETQYF
TRBV10-3	NA	TRBJ2-1	CAISESIGGGSYNEQFF
TRBV30	NA	TRBJ2-6	CAWSGGTAEANVLTF
TRBV19	NA	TRBJ2-7	CASRNRGALPYEQYF
TRBV27	NA	TRBJ2-2	CASSYLGVNTGELFF
TRBV7-9	NA	TRBJ2-5	CASSRRTGGTETQYF
TRBV23-1	NA	TRBJ2-7	CASSQSSPINLAGGPPYEQYF
TRBV2	NA	TRBJ2-7	CASRFVPYEQYF
TRBV5-1	NA	TRBJ1-5	CASSEGSVSNQPQHF
TRBV15	NA	TRBJ2-3	CATSRGLSTDTQYF
TRBV11-3	NA	TRBJ2-2	CASSFSHRGGELFF
TRBV9	NA	TRBJ1-2	CASSARDLSNYGYTF
TRBV11-2	NA	TRBJ1-3	CASSLSSPGNTIYF
TRBV5-5	NA	TRBJ1-3	CASSLAGAAQAGNTIYF
TRBV7-2	NA	TRBJ1-1	CASSRDRGTEAFF
TRBV5-1	NA	TRBJ2-7	CASSGDTFGYEQYF